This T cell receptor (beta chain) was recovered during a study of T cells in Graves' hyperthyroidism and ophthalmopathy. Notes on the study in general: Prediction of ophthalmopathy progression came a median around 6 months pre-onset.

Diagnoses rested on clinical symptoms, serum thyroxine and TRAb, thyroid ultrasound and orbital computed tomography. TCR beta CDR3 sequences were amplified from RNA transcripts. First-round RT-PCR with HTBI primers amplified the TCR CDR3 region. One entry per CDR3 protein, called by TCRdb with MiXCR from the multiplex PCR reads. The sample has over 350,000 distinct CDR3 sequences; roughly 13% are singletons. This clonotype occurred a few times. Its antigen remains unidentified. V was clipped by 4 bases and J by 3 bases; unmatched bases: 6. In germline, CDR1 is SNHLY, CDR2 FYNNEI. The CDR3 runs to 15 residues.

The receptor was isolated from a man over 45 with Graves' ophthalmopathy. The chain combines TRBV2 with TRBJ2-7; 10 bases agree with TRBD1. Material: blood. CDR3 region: CASSGRTGGGYEQYF. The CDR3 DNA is TGTGCCAGCAGTGGGCGGACAGGGGGTGGCTACGAGCAGTACTTC.